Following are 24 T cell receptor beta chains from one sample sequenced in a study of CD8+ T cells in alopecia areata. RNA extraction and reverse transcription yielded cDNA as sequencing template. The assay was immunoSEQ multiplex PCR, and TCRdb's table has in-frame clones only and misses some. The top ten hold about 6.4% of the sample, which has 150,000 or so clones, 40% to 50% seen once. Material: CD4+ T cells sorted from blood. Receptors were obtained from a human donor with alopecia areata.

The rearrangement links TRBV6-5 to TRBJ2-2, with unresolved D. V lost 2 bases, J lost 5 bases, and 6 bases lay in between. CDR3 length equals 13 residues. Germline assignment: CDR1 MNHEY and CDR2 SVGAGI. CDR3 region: CASSYIGTGELFF. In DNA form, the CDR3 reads TGTGCCAGCAGTTACATCGGAACCGGGGAGCTGTTTTTT.

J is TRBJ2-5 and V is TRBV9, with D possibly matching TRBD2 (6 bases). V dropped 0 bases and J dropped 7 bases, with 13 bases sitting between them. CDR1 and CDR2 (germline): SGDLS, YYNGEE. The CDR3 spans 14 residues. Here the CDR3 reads CASSVEAGGATQYF. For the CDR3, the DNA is TGTGCCAGCAGCGTAGAAGCGGGTGGGGCGACCCAGTACTTC.

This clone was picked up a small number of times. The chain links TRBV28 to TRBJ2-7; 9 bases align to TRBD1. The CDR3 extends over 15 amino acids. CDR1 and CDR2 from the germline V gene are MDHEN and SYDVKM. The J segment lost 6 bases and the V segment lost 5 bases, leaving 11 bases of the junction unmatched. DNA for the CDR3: TGTGCCAGCAGTCCCCCGGGACAGGGTTACTCCGAGCAGTACTTC. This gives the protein CASSPPGQGYSEQYF.

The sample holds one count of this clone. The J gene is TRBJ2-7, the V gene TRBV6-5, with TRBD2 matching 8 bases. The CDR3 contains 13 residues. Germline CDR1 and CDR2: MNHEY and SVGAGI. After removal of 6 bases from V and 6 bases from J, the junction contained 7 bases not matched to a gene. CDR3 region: CASRQGLAGEQYF. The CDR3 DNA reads TGTGCCAGCAGGCAGGGGCTAGCGGGCGAGCAGTACTTC.

The DNA of the CDR3 is TGTGCCAGCAGCCAAGTACACGGTGTTAGCTATGGCTACACCTTC. It codes for CASSQVHGVSYGYTF. This chain joins TRBV14 and TRBJ1-2; D is unclear. This CDR3 region has 15 residues. The germline V gene has CDR1 SGHDN and CDR2 FVKESK. V lost 1 base to trimming and J lost 4 bases, with 13 bases between them.

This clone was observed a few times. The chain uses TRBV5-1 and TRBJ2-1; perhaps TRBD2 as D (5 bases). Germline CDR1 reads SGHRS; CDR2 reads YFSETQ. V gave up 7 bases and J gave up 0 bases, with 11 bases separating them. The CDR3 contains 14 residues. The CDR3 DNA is TGCGCCAGCCACAGCGGAAGCTCCTACAATGAGCAGTTCTTC. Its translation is CASHSGSSYNEQFF.

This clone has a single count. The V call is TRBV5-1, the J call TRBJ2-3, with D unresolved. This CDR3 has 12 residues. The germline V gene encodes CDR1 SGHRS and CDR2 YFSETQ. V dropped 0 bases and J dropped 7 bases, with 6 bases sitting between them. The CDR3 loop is CASSLEANTQYF. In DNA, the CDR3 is TGCGCCAGCAGCTTGGAGGCGAATACGCAGTATTTT.

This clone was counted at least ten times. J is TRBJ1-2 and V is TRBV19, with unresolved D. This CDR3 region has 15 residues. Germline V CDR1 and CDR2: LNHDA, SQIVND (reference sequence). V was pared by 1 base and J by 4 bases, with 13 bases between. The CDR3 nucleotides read TGTGCCAGTAGTATAGCCCGCCGGGCTACCTATGGCTACACCTTC. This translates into CASSIARRATYGYTF.

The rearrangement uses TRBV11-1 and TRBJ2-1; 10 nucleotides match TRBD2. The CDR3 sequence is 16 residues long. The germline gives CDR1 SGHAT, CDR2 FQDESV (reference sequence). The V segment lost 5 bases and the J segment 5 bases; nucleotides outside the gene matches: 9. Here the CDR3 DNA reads TGTGCCAGCAGCCGACGGCTAGCGGGAGATGACAATGAGCAGTTCTTC. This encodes CASSRRLAGDDNEQFF.

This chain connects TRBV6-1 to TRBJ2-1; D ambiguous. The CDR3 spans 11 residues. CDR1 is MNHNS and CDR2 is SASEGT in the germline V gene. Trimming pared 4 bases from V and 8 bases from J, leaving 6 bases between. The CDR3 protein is CASSVLHEQFF. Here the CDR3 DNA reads TGTGCCAGCAGTGTTTTGCATGAGCAGTTCTTC.

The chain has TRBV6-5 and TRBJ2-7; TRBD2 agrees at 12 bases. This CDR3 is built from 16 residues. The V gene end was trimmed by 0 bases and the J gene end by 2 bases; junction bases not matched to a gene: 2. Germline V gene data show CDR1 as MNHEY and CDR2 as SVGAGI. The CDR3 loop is CASSYSTSGSPYEQYF. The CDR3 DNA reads TGTGCCAGCAGTTACTCGACTAGCGGGAGCCCCTACGAGCAGTACTTC.

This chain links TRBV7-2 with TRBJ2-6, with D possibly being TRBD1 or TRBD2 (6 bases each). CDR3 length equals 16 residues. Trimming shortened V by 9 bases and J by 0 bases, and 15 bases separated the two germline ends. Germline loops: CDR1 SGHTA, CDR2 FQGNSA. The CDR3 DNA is TGTGCCAGGGCTTGGGGGGCTAACTCTGGGGCCAACGTCCTGACTTTC. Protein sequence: CARAWGANSGANVLTF.

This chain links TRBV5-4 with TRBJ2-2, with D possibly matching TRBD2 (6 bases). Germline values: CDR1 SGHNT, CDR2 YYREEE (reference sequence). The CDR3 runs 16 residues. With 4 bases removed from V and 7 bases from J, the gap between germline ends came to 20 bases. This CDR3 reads CASSRDQGGGVGELFF. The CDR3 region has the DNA TGTGCCAGCAGCCGAGATCAGGGAGGAGGTGTCGGGGAGCTGTTTTTT.

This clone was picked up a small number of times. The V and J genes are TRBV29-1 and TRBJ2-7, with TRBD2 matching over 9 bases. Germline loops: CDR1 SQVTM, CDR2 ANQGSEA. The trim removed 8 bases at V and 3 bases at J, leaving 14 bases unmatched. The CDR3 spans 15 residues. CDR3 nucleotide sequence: TGCAGCACAAGGACAGCCCTAGCGGGAAACTACGAGCAGTACTTC. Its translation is CSTRTALAGNYEQYF.

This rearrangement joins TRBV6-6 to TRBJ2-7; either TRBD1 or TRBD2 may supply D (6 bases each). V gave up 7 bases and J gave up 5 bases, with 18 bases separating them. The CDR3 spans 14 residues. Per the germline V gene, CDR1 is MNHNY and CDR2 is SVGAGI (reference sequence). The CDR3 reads CASKFRVGGDEQYF. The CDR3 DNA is TGTGCCAGCAAGTTCAGAGTCGGGGGCGACGAGCAGTACTTC.

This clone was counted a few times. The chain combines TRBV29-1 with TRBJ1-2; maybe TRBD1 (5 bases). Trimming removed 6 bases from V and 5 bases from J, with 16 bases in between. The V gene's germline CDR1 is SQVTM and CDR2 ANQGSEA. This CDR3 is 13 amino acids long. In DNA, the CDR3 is TGCAGCGTCGGGACGGCTTCATCTTATGGCTACACCTTC. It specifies CSVGTASSYGYTF.

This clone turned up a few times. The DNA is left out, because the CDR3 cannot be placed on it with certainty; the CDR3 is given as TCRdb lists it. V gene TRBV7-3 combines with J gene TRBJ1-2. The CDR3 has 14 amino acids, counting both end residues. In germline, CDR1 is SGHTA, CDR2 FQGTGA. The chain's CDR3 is CASSFGAGPQGYTF.

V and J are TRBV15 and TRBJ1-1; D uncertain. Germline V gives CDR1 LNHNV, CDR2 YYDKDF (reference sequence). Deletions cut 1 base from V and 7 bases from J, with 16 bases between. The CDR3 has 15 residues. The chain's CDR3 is CATSRVGGLGDEAFF. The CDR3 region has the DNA TGTGCCACCAGCAGAGTTGGAGGGCTGGGAGATGAAGCTTTCTTT.

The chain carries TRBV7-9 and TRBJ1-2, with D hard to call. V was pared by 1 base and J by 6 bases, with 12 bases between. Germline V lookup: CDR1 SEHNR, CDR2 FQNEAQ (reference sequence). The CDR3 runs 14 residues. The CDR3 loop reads CASSLVPDTHGYTF. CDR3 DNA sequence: TGTGCCAGCAGCTTAGTTCCAGACACCCATGGCTACACCTTC.

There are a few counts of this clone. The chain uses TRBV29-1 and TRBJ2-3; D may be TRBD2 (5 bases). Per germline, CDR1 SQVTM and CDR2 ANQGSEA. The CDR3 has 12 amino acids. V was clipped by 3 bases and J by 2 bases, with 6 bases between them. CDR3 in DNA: TGCAGCGTTGACGGGGACACAGATACGCAGTATTTT. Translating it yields CSVDGDTDTQYF.

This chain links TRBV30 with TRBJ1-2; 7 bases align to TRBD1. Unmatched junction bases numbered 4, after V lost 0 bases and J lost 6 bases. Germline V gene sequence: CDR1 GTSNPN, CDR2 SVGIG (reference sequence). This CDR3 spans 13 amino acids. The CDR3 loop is CAWSVGTENGYTF. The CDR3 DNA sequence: TGTGCCTGGAGTGTGGGGACAGAGAATGGCTACACCTTC.

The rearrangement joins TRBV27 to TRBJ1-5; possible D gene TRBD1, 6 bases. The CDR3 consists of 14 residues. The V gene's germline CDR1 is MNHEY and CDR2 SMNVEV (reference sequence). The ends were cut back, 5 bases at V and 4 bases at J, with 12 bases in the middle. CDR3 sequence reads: CASSTTGTNQPQHF. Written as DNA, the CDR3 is TGTGCCAGCAGTACCACAGGGACAAATCAGCCCCAGCATTTT.

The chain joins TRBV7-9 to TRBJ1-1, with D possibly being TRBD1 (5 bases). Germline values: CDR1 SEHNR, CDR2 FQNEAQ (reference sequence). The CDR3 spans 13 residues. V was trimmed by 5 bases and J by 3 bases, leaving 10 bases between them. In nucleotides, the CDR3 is TGTGCCAGCAGCACGCGAGGGGACACTGAAGCTTTCTTT. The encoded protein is CASSTRGDTEAFF.

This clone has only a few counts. CDR3 sequence: CASSYGATEAFF. The CDR3 DNA sequence: TGTGCCAGCAGTTACGGGGCGACTGAAGCTTTCTTT. The chain combines TRBV28 with TRBJ1-1; TRBD1 might be the D (5 bases). Germline V CDR1 and CDR2: MDHEN, SYDVKM. The CDR3 spans 12 residues. The V end was cut by 4 bases, the J end by 5 bases, with 8 bases between. Full variable domain (outside the CDR3, taken from reference TRBV28 and TRBJ1-1): DVKVTQSSRYLVKRTGEKVFLECVQDMDHENMFWYRQDPGLGLRLIYFSYDVKMKEKGDIPEGYSVSREKKERFSLILESASTNQTSMYLCASSYGATEAFFGQGTRLTVV.